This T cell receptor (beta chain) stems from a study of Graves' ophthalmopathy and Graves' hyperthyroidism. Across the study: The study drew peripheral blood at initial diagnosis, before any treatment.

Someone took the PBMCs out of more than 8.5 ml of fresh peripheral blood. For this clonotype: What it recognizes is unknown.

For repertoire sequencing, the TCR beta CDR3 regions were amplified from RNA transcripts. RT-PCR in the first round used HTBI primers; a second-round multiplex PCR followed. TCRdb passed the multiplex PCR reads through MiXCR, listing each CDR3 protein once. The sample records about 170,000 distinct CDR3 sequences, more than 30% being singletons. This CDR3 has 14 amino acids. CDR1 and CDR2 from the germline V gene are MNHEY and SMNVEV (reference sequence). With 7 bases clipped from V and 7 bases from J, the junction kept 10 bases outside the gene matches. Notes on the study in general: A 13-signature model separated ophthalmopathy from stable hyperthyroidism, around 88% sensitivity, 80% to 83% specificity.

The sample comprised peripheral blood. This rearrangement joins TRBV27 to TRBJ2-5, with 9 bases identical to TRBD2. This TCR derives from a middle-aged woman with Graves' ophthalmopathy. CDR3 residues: CASIPRGGERTQYF. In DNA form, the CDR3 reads TGTGCCAGCATCCCGCGGGGGGGCGAAAGGACCCAGTACTTC.